One sample yielded the 19 T cell receptor beta chains listed below, sequenced in a study of T cell responses to AZD1222 COVID-19 vaccine. Here immunoSEQ multiplex PCR was the method, and the copy in TCRdb shows in-frame clones only, minus some. The sample lists approximately 190,000 clones, 87% occurring once. Sample: peripheral blood, taken on day 0 of MenACWY control vaccination. The receptors stem from an adult in good health.

The chain employs TRBV12-3 or TRBV12-4 and TRBJ2-7; D call uncertain. V was pared by 1 base and J by 6 bases, with 10 bases between. The CDR3 loop spans 13 amino acids. The CDR3 DNA reads as TGTGCCAGCAGTTTAGGGGCCCTACCCGAGCAGTACTTC. Its translation is CASSLGALPEQYF.

Regarding this clone: The junction shows a germline mismatch at one end, possibly a read error. The V call is TRBV7-7, the J call TRBJ2-1; 7 bases are shared with TRBD2. The CDR3 runs to 15 residues. The V gene's germline CDR1 is SSHAT and CDR2 FNYEAQ (reference sequence). The CDR3 here is CASSHAGGGDNEQFF. The CDR3, as DNA: TGTGCTAGCAGCCATGCCGGGGGAGGGGACAATGAGCAGTTCTTC.

The chain carries TRBV11-2 and TRBJ2-7; D is possibly TRBD2 (5 bases). V was clipped by 9 bases and J by 0 bases, with 9 bases between them. From germline, CDR1 is SGHAT and CDR2 FQNNGV. This CDR3 is 12 amino acids long. CDR3 protein: CARPGSSYEQYF. The CDR3 nucleotides read TGTGCCAGGCCGGGGAGCTCCTACGAGCAGTACTTC.

The CDR3 coding sequence is TGTGCCAGCTCCTCTCAGGTAGCCAACGTCCTGACTTTC. Its protein is CASSSQVANVLTF. The V call is TRBV6-5, the J call TRBJ2-6; D gene unclear. Germline values: CDR1 MNHEY, CDR2 SVGAGI. Deletions cut 8 bases from V and 7 bases from J, with 12 bases between. The CDR3 runs to 13 residues.

The rearrangement links TRBV27 to TRBJ2-2; D is perhaps TRBD2 (5 bases). CDR1 MNHEY and CDR2 SMNVEV come from the germline V gene (reference sequence). V was shortened by 0 bases and J by 4 bases, with 9 bases between the two germline ends. This CDR3 region has 15 residues. The CDR3, as DNA: TGTGCCAGCAGTTTATCGTTCCGGGGCACCGGGGAGCTGTTTTTT. Translating it yields CASSLSFRGTGELFF.

The V gene is TRBV19, the J gene TRBJ1-6; D not resolved. The V end was cut by 7 bases, the J end by 12 bases, with 16 bases between. Germline assignment: CDR1 LNHDA and CDR2 SQIVND (reference sequence). The CDR3 spans 13 residues. CDR3 sequence: CASKRVEAGPLHF. DNA for the CDR3: TGTGCCAGTAAGAGGGTCGAGGCGGGACCCCTCCACTTT.

This clone was recorded a few times. V usage is TRBV5-1 and J usage is TRBJ1-1; TRBD1 matches 7 bases. The V gene's germline CDR1 is SGHRS and CDR2 YFSETQ. V lost 0 bases and J lost 6; bases outside the gene matches: 5. The CDR3 consists of 14 residues. The DNA for the CDR3 is TGCGCCAGCAGCTTGGGGGCAGGGGGGCCTGAAGCTTTCTTT. Its protein is CASSLGAGGPEAFF.

The chain recombines TRBV10-3 with TRBJ2-7; D may be TRBD1 (6 bases). CDR3 size: 14 residues. V lost 4 bases, J lost 6 bases, and 16 bases lay in between. In germline, CDR1 is ENHRY, CDR2 SYGVKD. The CDR3 spells CAISGGGTRAEQYF. The CDR3 nucleotides read TGTGCCATCAGTGGAGGGGGAACCCGGGCCGAGCAGTACTTC.

This rearrangement joins TRBV11-2 to TRBJ2-7; 7 positions agree with TRBD2. The junction had 8 bases not matched to a gene; V was cut back by 9 bases and J by 3 bases. CDR3 length equals 13 residues. The germline V gene has CDR1 SGHAT and CDR2 FQNNGV. The chain's CDR3 is CASRAGGSYEQYF. The CDR3 DNA follows: TGTGCCAGTCGGGCGGGCGGGAGCTACGAGCAGTACTTC.

The J gene is TRBJ1-5, the V gene TRBV19, with 9 nucleotides matching TRBD1. Trimming took 6 bases from V and 4 from J; bases not matched to a gene: 4. CDR1 LNHDA and CDR2 SQIVND come from the germline V gene (reference sequence). The CDR3 consists of 14 residues. The CDR3 nucleotides read TGTGCCAGTAGACCGGGGACAGGGAATCAGCCCCAGCATTTT. It yields the protein CASRPGTGNQPQHF.

The V call is TRBV19, the J call TRBJ1-2; D is uncertain. Germline V lookup: CDR1 LNHDA, CDR2 SQIVND (reference sequence). Trimming shortened V by 9 bases and J by 8 bases, and 16 bases separated the two germline ends. The CDR3 runs to 12 residues. The CDR3 DNA follows: TGTGCCAGCGCACAGTGGGGAAACGGCTACACCTTC. It is translated as CASAQWGNGYTF.

This clone was counted only a few times. The V call is TRBV4-3, the J call TRBJ1-4; possibly TRBD1 for D (6 bases). This CDR3 has 13 residues. Trimming shortened V by 5 bases and J by 6 bases, and 10 bases separated the two germline ends. CDR1 and CDR2 (germline): LGHNA, YSLEER. For the CDR3, the DNA is TGCGCCAGCAGCGGACAGAATTATGAAAAACTGTTTTTT. Its protein product is CASSGQNYEKLFF.

The gene calls are TRBV28 and TRBJ2-2; unclear D gene. The germline V gene encodes CDR1 MDHEN and CDR2 SYDVKM. The CDR3 loop spans 12 amino acids. The V and J ends lost 8 bases and 4 bases respectively, with 8 bases between them. For the CDR3, the DNA is TGTGCCAGCTATTACGGCACCGGGGAGCTGTTTTTT. It codes for CASYYGTGELFF.

The chain is built from TRBV7-2 and TRBJ2-7, with D tentatively TRBD1 (6 bases). The V gene's germline CDR1 is SGHTA and CDR2 FQGNSA. The CDR3 has 15 amino acids. Deletions cut 5 bases from V and 6 bases from J, with 20 bases between. The DNA of the CDR3 is TGTGCCAGCAGCCTAGGCTCCGGGACATCGGGCGAGCAGTACTTC. This sequence encodes CASSLGSGTSGEQYF.

This chain connects TRBV30 to TRBJ1-4; D unresolved. CDR3 length: 14 residues. V gave up 1 base and J gave up 0 bases, with 6 bases separating them. CDR1 is GTSNPN and CDR2 is SVGIG in the germline V gene (reference sequence). The CDR3 spells CAWSARATNEKLFF. The DNA of the CDR3 is TGTGCCTGGAGTGCGCGTGCAACTAATGAAAAACTGTTTTTT.

The chain uses TRBV6-5 and TRBJ1-5; D gene ambiguous. CDR3 length: 14 amino acids. Deletions cut 7 bases from V and 0 bases from J, with 10 bases between. In germline, CDR1 is MNHEY, CDR2 SVGAGI. The CDR3 DNA reads as TGTGCCAGCAAGCTAGTCTATAGCAATCAGCCCCAGCATTTT. Residues: CASKLVYSNQPQHF.

V is TRBV5-1 and J is TRBJ2-3; D unresolved. This CDR3 contains 12 residues. The germline CDR1 and CDR2 sequences are SGHRS and YFSETQ. Trimming stripped 2 bases from V and 6 bases from J, with 7 bases between. Here the CDR3 DNA reads TGCGCCAGCAGCTTAGGTGCTGATACGCAGTATTTT. Its protein product is CASSLGADTQYF.

The V and J genes are TRBV3-1 (or the pseudogene TRBV3-2) and TRBJ2-1, with D possibly being TRBD1 or TRBD2 (5 bases each). Germline V gene sequence: CDR1 LGHDT, CDR2 YNNKEL (reference sequence). Deletions cut 1 base from V and 6 bases from J, with 13 bases between. CDR3 size: 15 residues. CDR3 in DNA: TGTGCCAGCAGCCAAGCTGACAGAGGGAGCAATGAGCAGTTCTTC. The encoded protein is CASSQADRGSNEQFF.

The CDR3 nucleotides read TGTGCCAGCAGTCTGGGATCAAACTATGGCTACACCTTC. As protein: CASSLGSNYGYTF. The V and J genes are TRBV6-5 and TRBJ1-2, with D uncertain. Trimming left V 5 bases short and J 2 bases short, with 9 bases between. This CDR3 contains 13 residues. The germline V gene has CDR1 MNHEY and CDR2 SVGAGI.